This T cell receptor beta chain was recorded in a study of blood T cell repertoires in COVID-19. For the study at large: COVID-19 samples collected from the United States, Italy and Spain covered acute and convalescent phases.

This clone has a handful of counts. CDR1 is LNHDA, CDR2 SQIVND, per germline (reference sequence). This CDR3 has 13 residues. Between the trimmed V and J ends, which lost 6 bases and 6 bases, there was a span of 12 bases. The table came from immunoSEQ multiplex PCR; TCRdb's copy has only in-frame clones and leaves some out. The data show around 70,000 clones, with 70% to 85% seen just once and approximately 6.6% held by the top ten. The chain has TRBV19 and TRBJ1-5; perhaps TRBD1 as D (6 bases). The sequenced sample consisted of peripheral blood. This clonotype was obtained from a man aged 60-69 years with acute or convalescent COVID-19. This chain's CDR3 is CASREQGGQPQHF. In DNA, the CDR3 is TGTGCCAGTAGAGAACAGGGCGGTCAGCCCCAGCATTTT. The full variable domain, with the rest looked up from reference TRBV19 and TRBJ1-5, is DGGITQSPKYLFRKEGQNVTLSCEQNLNHDAMYWYRQDPGQGLRLIYYSQIVNDFQKGDIAEGYSVSREKKESFPLTVTSAQKNPTAFYLCASREQGGQPQHFGDGTRLSIL.